Shown below are 12 T cell receptor beta chains from a single sample sequenced in a study of T-cell reconstitution after alpha-beta-depleted transplantation in children. TCRbeta library construction was performed incorporating unique molecular identifiers. From the PCR reads, TCRdb called clonotypes with MiXCR, one entry per CDR3 protein. The sample comprises around 580,000 distinct CDR3 sequences, over 20% of which are singletons, and 30% to 45% rests with the top ten. The sequenced sample was PBMCs, obtained before TCRalphabeta/CD19-depleted stem cell transplant. These receptors all stem from a boy in the first two years of life with Wiskott-Aldrich syndrome, due to receive a stem cell transplant.

This clonotype has more than one count but fewer than ten. This sequence joins TRBV6-1 and TRBJ2-3; 14 positions match TRBD2. Unmatched junction bases numbered 9, after V lost 4 bases and J lost 9 bases. The CDR3 consists of 16 residues. Germline V gives CDR1 MNHNS, CDR2 SASEGT. The CDR3 protein is CASSVAAGLAGETQYF. The CDR3 DNA is TGTGCCAGCAGTGTAGCAGCGGGACTAGCGGGAGAAACGCAGTATTTT.

The chain couples TRBV20-1 to TRBJ2-5; 10 bases line up with TRBD2. Germline CDR1 and CDR2: DFQATT and SNEGSKA (reference sequence). The ends lost 0 bases at V and 5 bases at J; junction bases unmatched: 9. This CDR3 is built from 16 residues. The chain's CDR3 is CSARDLSSGRRETQYF. As DNA, the CDR3 is TGCAGTGCTAGAGATCTGTCTAGCGGGAGAAGGGAGACCCAGTACTTC.

V gene TRBV5-6 combines with J gene TRBJ2-7; TRBD2 is a possible D gene (5 bases). The CDR3 extends over 15 amino acids. Germline values: CDR1 SGHDT, CDR2 YYEEEE. V lost 1 base, J lost 2 bases, and 13 bases lay in between. CDR3 DNA sequence: TGTGCCAGCAGCTTGCCGGGGAGCCCCACCTACGAGCAGTACTTC. Encoded protein: CASSLPGSPTYEQYF.

This clonotype occurred a few times. V is TRBV9 and J is TRBJ1-5; D is uncertain. In germline, CDR1 is SGDLS, CDR2 YYNGEE. The CDR3 sequence is 13 residues long. Trimming removed 0 bases from V and 7 bases from J, with 8 bases in between. The CDR3 reads CASSVGGEQPQHF. The CDR3 coding sequence is TGTGCCAGCAGCGTAGGCGGGGAACAGCCCCAGCATTTT.

The CDR3 sequence: CSASATTGGNSPLHF. The CDR3 bases are TGCAGTGCTAGCGCTACGACAGGGGGAAATTCACCCCTCCACTTT. The chain has TRBV20-1 and TRBJ1-6, with 9 bases lining up with TRBD1. V shed 3 bases, J shed 7 bases, and the junction held 7 bases outside the gene matches. Germline V gene lookup returns CDR1 DFQATT and CDR2 SNEGSKA (reference sequence). The CDR3 runs 15 residues.

As for this clonotype: Germline is not matched at one junction end, which may reflect a read error. The gene calls are TRBV20-1 and TRBJ2-3; TRBD2 aligns across 11 bases. Germline assignment: CDR1 DFQATT and CDR2 SNEGSKA (reference sequence). CDR3 length: 18 amino acids. CDR3 residues: CSARAPAALAGVTDAQYF. The CDR3 DNA follows: TGCAGTGCTAGGGCCCCCGCGGCACTAGCGGGAGTTACAGATGCGCAGTATTTT.

The chain joins TRBV20-1 to TRBJ2-1, with D uncertain. CDR3 length: 14 residues. Trimming removed 6 bases at V and 6 bases at J, with 18 bases between. From germline, CDR1 is DFQATT and CDR2 SNEGSKA (reference sequence). DNA for the CDR3: TGCAGTGCACACCAACCTGGTCTCCCCAATGAGCAGTTCTTC. As protein: CSAHQPGLPNEQFF.

Only a few counts were recorded for this clonotype. This sequence joins TRBV29-1 and TRBJ2-1, with a weak D call TRBD2 (5 bases). V shed 2 bases and J shed 5 bases, with 7 bases lying between them. The CDR3 covers 12 residues. Germline CDR1 and CDR2: SQVTM and ANQGSEA. The CDR3 reads CSVERGNNEQFF. CDR3 nucleotide sequence: TGCAGCGTTGAAAGAGGGAACAATGAGCAGTTCTTC.

CDR3 sequence: CATSLDRGQNYGYTF. CDR3 nucleotides: TGTGCCACCAGCCTAGACAGGGGGCAAAACTATGGCTACACCTTC. J is TRBJ1-2 and V is TRBV15; 10 bases match TRBD1. This CDR3 has 15 residues. Looked up from germline, CDR1 is LNHNV and CDR2 is YYDKDF (reference sequence). Losses at the gene ends were 5 bases for V and 2 bases for J; bases not matched to a gene: 5.

This clonotype was counted a few times. The J gene is TRBJ2-1, the V gene TRBV13; TRBD2 matches 9 bases. The CDR3 sequence is 17 residues long. CDR1 and CDR2 (germline): PRHDT, FYEKMQ (reference sequence). V shed 4 bases and J 3 bases; nucleotides not matched to a gene: 10. DNA for the CDR3: TGTGCCAGCAGCTCTCCCCTCACTAGCGGGCGCTACAATGAGCAGTTCTTC. Translating it yields CASSSPLTSGRYNEQFF. Variable domain in full (rest from reference TRBV13 and TRBJ2-1): AAGVIQSPRHLIKEKRETATLKCYPIPRHDTVYWYQQGPGQDPQFLISFYEKMQSDKGSIPDRFSAQQFSDYHSELNMSSLELGDSALYFCASSSPLTSGRYNEQFFGPGTRLTVL.

The V gene is TRBV29-1, the J gene TRBJ2-3; D call uncertain. Trimming pared 0 bases from V and 2 bases from J, leaving 9 bases between. This CDR3 has 14 residues. Germline CDR1 reads SQVTM; CDR2 reads ANQGSEA. The CDR3 region has the DNA TGCAGCGTTGAAGACACCTCCAACACAGATACGCAGTATTTT. Protein: CSVEDTSNTDTQYF.

This clonotype was seen only a few times. The rearrangement joins TRBV7-2 to TRBJ1-1, with unresolved D. CDR3 size: 13 residues. CDR1 and CDR2 from the germline V gene are SGHTA and FQGNSA. The V end was cut by 5 bases, the J end by 0 bases, with 7 bases between. As DNA, the CDR3 is TGTGCCAGCAGCCCTATGATGAACACTGAAGCTTTCTTT. Its translation: CASSPMMNTEAFF. Together with reference TRBV7-2 and TRBJ1-1, the CDR3 gives the full variable domain: GAGVSQSPSNKVTEKGKDVELRCDPISGHTALYWYRQSLGQGLEFLIYFQGNSAPDKSGLPSDRFSAERTGGSVSTLTIQRTQQEDSAVYLCASSPMMNTEAFFGQGTRLTVV.